This T cell receptor (beta chain) comes out of a study of CD8 T cells in ankylosing spondylitis. Study findings and constraints: In ankylosing spondylitis blood, a motif of 7 to 9 highly homologous TCR beta variants appeared characteristic. There was reportedly significant enrichment of clones that were disease-linked in matched ankylosing spondylitis synovial fluid.

Using its own MiXCR run on the 5' RACE reads, TCRdb lists one record per CDR3 protein. The top ten clones hold roughly 9.6% of a sample with 200,000 or so distinct CDR3 sequences, 13% of them seen once. V gave up 2 bases and J gave up 3 bases, with 15 bases separating them. The CDR3 is 16 amino acids. The germline gives CDR1 SGDLS, CDR2 YYNGEE. This clonotype was seen many times. Its antigen remains unknown. The sequence was obtained from a female donor with ankylosing spondylitis or in good health (not recorded which). The V call is TRBV9, the J call TRBJ2-1, with D perhaps assigned TRBD1 or TRBD2 (6 bases each). What was sequenced was blood, either unsorted or a sorted T cell fraction (not recorded which). The CDR3 nucleotides are TGTGCCAGCAGCGTTCGGGGGCAGGGAGTCTACAATGAGCAGTTCTTC. Its protein is CASSVRGQGVYNEQFF. Full variable domain (missing parts from reference TRBV9 and TRBJ2-1): DSGVTQTPKHLITATGQRVTLRCSPRSGDLSVYWYQQSLDQGLQFLIQYYNGEERAKGNILERFSAQQFPDLHSELNLSSLELGDSALYFCASSVRGQGVYNEQFFGPGTRLTVL.